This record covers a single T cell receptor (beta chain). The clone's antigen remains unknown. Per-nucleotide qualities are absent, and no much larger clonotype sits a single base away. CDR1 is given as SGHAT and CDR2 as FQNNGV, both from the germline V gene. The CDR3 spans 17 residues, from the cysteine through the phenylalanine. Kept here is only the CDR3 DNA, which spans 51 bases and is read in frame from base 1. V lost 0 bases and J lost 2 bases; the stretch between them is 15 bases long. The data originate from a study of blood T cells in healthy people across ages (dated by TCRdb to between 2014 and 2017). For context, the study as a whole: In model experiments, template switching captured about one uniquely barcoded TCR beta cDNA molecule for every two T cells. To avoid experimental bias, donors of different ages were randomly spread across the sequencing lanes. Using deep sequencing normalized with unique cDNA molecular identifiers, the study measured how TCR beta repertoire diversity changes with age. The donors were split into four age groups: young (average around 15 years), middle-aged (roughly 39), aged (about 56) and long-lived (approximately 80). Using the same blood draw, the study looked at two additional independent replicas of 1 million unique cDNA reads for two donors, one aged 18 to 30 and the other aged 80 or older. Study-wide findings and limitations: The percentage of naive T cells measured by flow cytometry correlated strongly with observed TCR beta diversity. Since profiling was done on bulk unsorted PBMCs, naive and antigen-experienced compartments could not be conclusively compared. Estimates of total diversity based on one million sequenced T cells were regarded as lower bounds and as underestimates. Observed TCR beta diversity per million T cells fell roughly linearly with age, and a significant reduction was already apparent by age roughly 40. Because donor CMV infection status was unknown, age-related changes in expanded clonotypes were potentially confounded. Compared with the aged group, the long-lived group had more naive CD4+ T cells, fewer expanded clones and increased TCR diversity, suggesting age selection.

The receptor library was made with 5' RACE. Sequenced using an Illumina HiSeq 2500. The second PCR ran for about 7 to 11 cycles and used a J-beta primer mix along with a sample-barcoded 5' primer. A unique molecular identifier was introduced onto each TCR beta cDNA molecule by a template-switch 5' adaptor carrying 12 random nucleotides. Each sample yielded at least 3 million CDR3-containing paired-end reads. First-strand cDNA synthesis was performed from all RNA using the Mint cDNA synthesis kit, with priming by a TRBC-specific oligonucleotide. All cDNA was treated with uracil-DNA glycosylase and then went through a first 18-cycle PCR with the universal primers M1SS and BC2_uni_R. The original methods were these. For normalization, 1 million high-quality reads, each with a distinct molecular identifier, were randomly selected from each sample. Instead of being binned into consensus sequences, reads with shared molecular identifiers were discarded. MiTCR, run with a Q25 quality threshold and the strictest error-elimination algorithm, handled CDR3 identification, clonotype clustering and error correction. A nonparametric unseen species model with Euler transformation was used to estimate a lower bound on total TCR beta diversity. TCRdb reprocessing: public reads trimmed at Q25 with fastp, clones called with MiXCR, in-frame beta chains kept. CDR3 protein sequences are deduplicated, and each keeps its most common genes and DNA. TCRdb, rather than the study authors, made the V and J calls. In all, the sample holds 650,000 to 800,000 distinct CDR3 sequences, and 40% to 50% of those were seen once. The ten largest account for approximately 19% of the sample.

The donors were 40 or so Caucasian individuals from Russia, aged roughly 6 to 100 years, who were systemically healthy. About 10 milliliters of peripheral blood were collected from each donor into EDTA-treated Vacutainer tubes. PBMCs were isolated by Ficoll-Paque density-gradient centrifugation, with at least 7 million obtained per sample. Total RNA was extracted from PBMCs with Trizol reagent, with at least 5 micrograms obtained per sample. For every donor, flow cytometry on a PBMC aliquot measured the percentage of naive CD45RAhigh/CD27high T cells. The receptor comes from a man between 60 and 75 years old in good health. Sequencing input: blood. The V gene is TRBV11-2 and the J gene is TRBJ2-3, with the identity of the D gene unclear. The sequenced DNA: TGTGCCAGCAGCTTAGATGAAGGGTCCCCACACACAGATACGCAGTATTTT. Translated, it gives CASSLDEGSPHTDTQYF. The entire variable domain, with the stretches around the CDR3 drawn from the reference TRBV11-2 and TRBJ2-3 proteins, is EAGVAQSPRYKIIEKRQSVAFWCNPISGHATLYWYQQILGQGPKLLIQFQNNGVVDDSQLPKDRFSAERLKGVDSTLKIQPAKLEDSAVYLCASSLDEGSPHTDTQYFGPGTRLTVL.